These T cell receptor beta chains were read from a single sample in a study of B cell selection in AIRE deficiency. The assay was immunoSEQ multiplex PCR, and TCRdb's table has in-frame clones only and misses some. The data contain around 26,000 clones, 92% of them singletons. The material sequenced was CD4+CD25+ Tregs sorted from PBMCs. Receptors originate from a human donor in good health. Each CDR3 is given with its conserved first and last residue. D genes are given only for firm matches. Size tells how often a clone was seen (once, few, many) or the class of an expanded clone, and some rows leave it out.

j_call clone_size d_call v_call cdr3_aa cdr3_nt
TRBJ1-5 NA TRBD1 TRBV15 CATSTGQGKPPLKQPQHF TGTGCCACCAGCACCGGACAGGGAAAACCCCCGCTGAAGCAGCCCCAGCATTTT
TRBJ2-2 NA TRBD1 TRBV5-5 CASSTLGTVNTGELFF TGTGCCAGCAGCACCCTGGGGACAGTGAACACCGGGGAGCTGTTTTTT
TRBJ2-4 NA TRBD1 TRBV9 CASSLDGQGAGGAKNIQYF TGTGCCAGCAGCCTCGATGGACAGGGGGCCGGTGGCGCCAAAAACATTCAGTACTTC
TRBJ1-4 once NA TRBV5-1 CASSSAGAGEKLFF TGCGCCAGCAGCTCCGCGGGGGCTGGTGAAAAACTGTTTTTT
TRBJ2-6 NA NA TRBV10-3 CAISLEGLSLSGANVLTF TGTGCCATCAGCCTTGAGGGACTTAGTCTCTCTGGGGCCAACGTCCTGACTTTC
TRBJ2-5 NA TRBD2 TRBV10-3 CAISETSGAWETQYF TGTGCCATCAGTGAGACTAGCGGGGCGTGGGAGACCCAGTACTTC
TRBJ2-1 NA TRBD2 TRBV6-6 CASSYGRGDEQFF TGTGCCAGCAGTTATGGCCGGGGGGATGAGCAGTTCTTC
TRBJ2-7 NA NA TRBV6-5 CASSSLVTYEQYF TGTGCCAGCAGTTCGCTAGTTACCTACGAGCAGTACTTC
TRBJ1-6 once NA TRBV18 CASSPGGFNSPPHF TGTGCCAGCTCACCAGGGGGATTCAATTCACCCCCCCACTTT
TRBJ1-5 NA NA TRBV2 CASSFSRPGLEVRPQHF TGTGCCAGCAGTTTTTCGCGACCGGGCCTGGAGGTGAGGCCCCAGCATTTT
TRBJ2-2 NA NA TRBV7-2 CASSGGTGELFF TGTGCCAGCAGCGGTGGCACCGGGGAGCTGTTTTTT
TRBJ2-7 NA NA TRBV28 CASRALVGGPYEQYF TGTGCCAGCAGGGCCCTTGTGGGGGGTCCCTACGAGCAGTACTTC
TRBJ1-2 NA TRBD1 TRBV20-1 CSARDHRQGIF TGCAGTGCTAGAGATCACCGACAGGGAATCTTC
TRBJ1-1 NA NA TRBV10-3 CAIKNRATDTEAFF TGTGCCATCAAAAACAGGGCGACTGACACTGAAGCTTTCTTT
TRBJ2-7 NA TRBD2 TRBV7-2 CASSLTLAGAYEQYF TGTGCCAGCAGCTTGACACTAGCGGGGGCCTACGAGCAGTACTTC
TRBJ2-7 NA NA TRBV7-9 CASSLAGGYSYEQYF TGTGCCAGCAGCTTAGCGGGGGGCTACTCCTACGAGCAGTACTTC
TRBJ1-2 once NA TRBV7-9 CASSSGQAGYTF TGTGCCAGCAGCTCGGGACAAGCGGGCTACACCTTC
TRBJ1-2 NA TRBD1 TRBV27 CASRLFAGTGSGYTF TGTGCCAGCAGATTATTCGCCGGGACAGGGTCGGGCTACACCTTC
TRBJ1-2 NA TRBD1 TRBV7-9 CASSFETGGISF TGTGCCAGCAGCTTCGAGACAGGGGGAATCTCCTTC
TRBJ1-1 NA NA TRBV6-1 CASSEGAANTEAFF TGTGCCAGCAGTGAAGGGGCAGCGAACACTGAAGCTTTCTTT
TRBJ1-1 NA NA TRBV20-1 CSASKVQNFF TGCAGTGCTAGTAAAGTGCAAAATTTCTTT
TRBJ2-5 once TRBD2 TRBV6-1 CASSEPGLAVFGVETQYF TGTGCCAGCAGTGAACCGGGACTAGCGGTCTTCGGGGTAGAGACCCAGTACTTC
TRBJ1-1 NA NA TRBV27 CASSFLQGGTEAFF TGTGCCAGCAGTTTTCTACAGGGAGGGACTGAAGCTTTCTTT
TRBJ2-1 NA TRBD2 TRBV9 CASSRSGGYSYNEQFF TGTGCCAGCAGTCGTAGCGGGGGGTACTCCTACAATGAGCAGTTCTTC
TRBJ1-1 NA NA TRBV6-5 CASSYWAGENTEAFF TGTGCCAGCAGTTACTGGGCCGGGGAGAACACTGAAGCTTTCTTT
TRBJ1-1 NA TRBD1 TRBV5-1 CASSPGQGLTEAFF TGCGCCAGCAGCCCGGGACAGGGGCTGACTGAAGCTTTCTTT
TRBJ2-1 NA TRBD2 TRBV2 CASRLAGVNEQFF TGTGCCAGCAGGCTAGCGGGGGTAAATGAGCAGTTCTTC
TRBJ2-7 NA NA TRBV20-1 CSAVRDSQYF TGCAGTGCCGTACGGGACTCACAGTACTTC
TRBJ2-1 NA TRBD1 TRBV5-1 CASSLAFGTGEDEQFF TGCGCCAGCAGCTTGGCTTTCGGGACAGGGGAGGATGAGCAGTTCTTC
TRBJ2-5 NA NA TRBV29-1 CSVEWETQYF TGCAGCGTTGAATGGGAGACCCAGTACTTC
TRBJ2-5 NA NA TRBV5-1 CASSPDVRTWKTQYF TGCGCCAGCAGTCCAGACGTGAGGACGTGGAAGACCCAGTACTTC
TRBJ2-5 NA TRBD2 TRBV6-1 CASRRLAGSPETQYF TGTGCCAGCAGACGACTAGCGGGGTCCCCAGAGACCCAGTACTTC
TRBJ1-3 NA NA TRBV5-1 CASSLESENSGNTIYF TGCGCCAGCAGCTTGGAGTCGGAGAACTCTGGAAACACCATATATTTT
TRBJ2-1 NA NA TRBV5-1 CASSLASRGNEQFF TGCGCCAGCAGCTTGGCCTCCAGGGGCAATGAGCAGTTCTTC
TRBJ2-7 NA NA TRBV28 CASSLLGLTYEQYF TGTGCCAGCAGTTTATTAGGTCTAACCTACGAGCAGTACTTC
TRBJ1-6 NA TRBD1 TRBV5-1 CASSLEGANSPLHF TGCGCCAGCAGCTTGGAGGGGGCCAATTCACCCCTCCACTTT
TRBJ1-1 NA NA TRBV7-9 CASSPDTMNTEAFF TGTGCCAGCAGCCCGGACACCATGAACACTGAAGCTTTCTTT